These 17 T cell receptor beta chains were sequenced from one sample in a study of T-cell reconstitution after alpha-beta-depleted transplantation in children. The TCRbeta library was prepared with unique molecular identifiers. TCRdb ran MiXCR on the PCR reads and lists one entry per CDR3 protein. The table shows more than 150,000 distinct CDR3 sequences, with about 15% occurring only once. The sequencing here drew on PBMCs from the stem cell graft donor, taken from the stem cell graft. The receptors stem from a human donor who donated a stem cell graft to a child with acute lymphoblastic leukemia.

Many counts were recorded for this clonotype. This chain joins TRBV10-2 and TRBJ2-5; the D gene is possibly TRBD2 (5 bases). V was trimmed by 4 bases and J by 5 bases, leaving 8 bases between them. This CDR3 comprises 12 residues. Germline CDR1 WSHSY, CDR2 SAAADI. The CDR3 DNA sequence: TGCGCCAGCAGTGGGGCGGGTGAGACCCAGTACTTC. Residues: CASSGAGETQYF.

The sample holds many counts of this clonotype. The chain couples TRBV12-3 or TRBV12-4 to TRBJ1-2; D is undetermined. CDR3 size: 13 residues. V was clipped by 2 bases and J by 8 bases, with 12 bases between them. CDR3 DNA: TGTGCCAGCAGTTTACGTTTAGGGCTGGGCTACACCTTC. Translating gives CASSLRLGLGYTF.

In this sample, this clonotype turned up a few times. The genes are TRBV11-2 and TRBJ2-1; no clear D. V lost 5 bases, J lost 0 bases, and 17 bases lay in between. The CDR3 runs 17 residues. Germline V lookup: CDR1 SGHAT, CDR2 FQNNGV. CDR3 bases: TGTGCCAGCAGCCTATTAATAGTTGTCGGCTCCTACAATGAGCAGTTCTTC. Amino acid sequence: CASSLLIVVGSYNEQFF.

V gene TRBV10-3 combines with J gene TRBJ1-5; no reliable D call. This CDR3 is 14 amino acids long. Trimming took off 6 bases at V and 4 bases at J, with 13 bases between the two ends. Looked up from germline, CDR1 is ENHRY and CDR2 is SYGVKD. This chain's CDR3 is CAISTDGRNQPQHF. DNA of the CDR3: TGTGCCATCAGCACCGACGGACGAAATCAGCCCCAGCATTTT.

This clonotype was picked up many times. Germline is not matched at one junction end, which may reflect a read error. The gene calls are TRBV23-1 and TRBJ2-3, with TRBD1 identical over 7 bases. TRBV23-1 belongs to the ORF category, with a function that is uncertain. This CDR3 comprises 12 residues. The CDR3 DNA follows: TGCGCCAGCACTCCCCCCCGGGACAGAGGCCTTTTT. Translation gives CASTPPRDRGLF.

This clonotype was recorded at least ten times. The chain employs TRBV12-3 or TRBV12-4 and TRBJ1-3; TRBD1 agrees at 10 bases. There are 16 residues in the CDR3. Trimming took 7 bases from V and 0 from J; bases not matched to a gene: 6. The CDR3 region has the DNA TGTGCCAGCAACCCTGGACAGGGGGTCTCTGGAAACACCATATATTTT. Translated: CASNPGQGVSGNTIYF.

This clonotype was counted a few times. The V and J genes are TRBV12-3 or TRBV12-4 and TRBJ2-7, with TRBD1 matching over 7 bases. V lost 4 bases, J lost 1 base, and 7 bases stayed unmatched. CDR3 length: 15 residues. As DNA, the CDR3 is TGTGCCAGCAGTTCCTCCGGGACAGCTTCCTACGAGCAGTACTTC. Amino acids: CASSSSGTASYEQYF.

This clonotype occurred many times. This chain connects TRBV7-8 to TRBJ2-2; D tentatively fits TRBD1 or TRBD2 (7 bases each). The V end was cut by 7 bases, the J end by 3 bases, with 15 bases between. Germline V CDR1 and CDR2: SGHVS, FQNEAQ. The CDR3 runs to 15 residues. The CDR3 DNA sequence: TGTGCCAGCACCCAGGGAGGGGGCGACACCGGGGAGCTGTTTTTT. Its translation is CASTQGGGDTGELFF. Drawing the rest from reference TRBV7-8 and TRBJ2-2, the complete variable domain is GAGVSQSPRYKVAKRGQDVALRCDPISGHVSLFWYQQALGQGPEFLTYFQNEAQLDKSGLPSDRFFAERPEGSVSTLKIQRTQQEDSAVYLCASTQGGGDTGELFFGEGSRLTVL.

There are a few counts of this clonotype. The rearrangement uses TRBV12-3 or TRBV12-4 and TRBJ2-3; tentative D call: TRBD2 (6 bases). Trimming took 3 bases from V and 2 from J, leaving 18 bases between them. The CDR3 contains 17 residues. The CDR3 region is CASSLRWGEELTDTQYF. As DNA, the CDR3 is TGTGCCAGCAGTTTGAGGTGGGGGGAGGAGCTCACAGATACGCAGTATTTT.

Here the CDR3 reads CASSGDRAYEQYF. The CDR3 DNA reads as TGCGCCAGCAGCGGGGACAGAGCCTACGAGCAGTACTTC. J is TRBJ2-7 and V is TRBV5-1, with TRBD1 identical over 7 bases. The ends lost 4 bases at V and 2 bases at J; junction bases unmatched: 3. The CDR3 spans 13 residues. Germline loops: CDR1 SGHRS, CDR2 YFSETQ.

This clonotype was observed at least ten times. The rearrangement joins TRBV20-1 to TRBJ2-5; TRBD1 aligns across 9 bases. Losses at the gene ends were 3 bases for V and 5 bases for J; bases not matched to a gene: 13. Germline V lookup: CDR1 DFQATT, CDR2 SNEGSKA (reference sequence). The CDR3 contains 16 residues. The CDR3 coding sequence is TGCAGTGCTAGCCCTGCCGGTGGACAGGGGTTGGAGACCCAGTACTTC. Amino acid sequence: CSASPAGGQGLETQYF.

This clonotype was seen many times. V is TRBV7-8 and J is TRBJ2-1; D may be TRBD1 or TRBD2 (5 bases each). The CDR3 is 16 amino acids. Germline-derived CDR1 and CDR2 are SGHVS and FQNEAQ. Trimming took 8 bases from V and 0 from J, leaving 17 bases between them. DNA for the CDR3: TGTGCCAGCTACACCGGGACCCCCAACTCCTACAATGAGCAGTTCTTC. Protein: CASYTGTPNSYNEQFF.

This clonotype has ten or more counts. The chain links TRBV5-1 to TRBJ2-7; 9 bases map to TRBD1. V shed 2 bases and J 2 bases; nucleotides not matched to a gene: 5. This CDR3 comprises 15 residues. Germline CDR1 is SGHRS and CDR2 is YFSETQ. DNA of the CDR3: TGCGCCAGCAGCTTTCGACAGGGGGAAGCCTACGAGCAGTACTTC. Its protein product is CASSFRQGEAYEQYF.

This clonotype was picked up many times. The chain joins TRBV7-9 to TRBJ1-5; D uncertain. The V and J ends lost 1 base and 4 bases respectively, with 5 bases between them. Germline V lookup: CDR1 SEHNR, CDR2 FQNEAQ (reference sequence). CDR3 length: 13 residues. The CDR3 reads CASSLDWNQPQHF. In DNA form, the CDR3 reads TGTGCCAGCAGCTTAGACTGGAATCAGCCCCAGCATTTT.

In this sample, this clonotype turned up many times. This chain links TRBV4-1 with TRBJ2-2; 7 positions agree with TRBD1. The CDR3 runs to 17 residues. CDR1 is MGHRA and CDR2 is YSYEKL in the germline V gene. V dropped 3 bases and J dropped 1; count of bases not matched to a gene: 8. For the CDR3, the DNA is TGCGCCAGCAGCCAGGGGGACAGCCACCTGAACACCGGGGAGCTGTTTTTT. Its translation is CASSQGDSHLNTGELFF.

The table lists this clonotype with many counts. The chain employs TRBV19 and TRBJ2-1; 10 bases align to TRBD2. In germline, CDR1 is LNHDA, CDR2 SQIVND (reference sequence). There are 18 residues in the CDR3. Trimming removed 4 bases from V and 4 bases from J; junction bases left unmatched: 13. The CDR3 here is CASSSRASGSRGYNEQFF. The CDR3 DNA reads TGTGCCAGTAGTAGCCGGGCTAGCGGGAGTAGAGGATACAATGAGCAGTTCTTC.

This clonotype has a handful of counts. The chain has TRBV3-1 and TRBJ2-1; D is undetermined. The germline V and J ends were trimmed by 0 bases and 6 bases, with 15 bases remaining between them. This CDR3 spans 16 amino acids. Germline loops: CDR1 LGHDT, CDR2 YNNKEL (reference sequence). CDR3: CASSQEVATLFNEQFF. DNA for the CDR3: TGTGCCAGCAGCCAAGAGGTGGCAACCCTTTTCAATGAGCAGTTCTTC.